One and the same sample provided the 6 T cell receptor beta chains below, sequenced in a study of cytomegalovirus exposure and HLA in healthy donors. PCR used 60 Vbeta primers and 13 Jbeta primers. Some clones are missing from TCRdb's copy, which holds only in-frame ones; the method was immunoSEQ multiplex PCR. This table has some 200,000 clones, roughly 84% appearing once. Source material: PBMCs. These receptors were taken from a girl less than two years old in good health and CMV-seronegative.

The V gene is TRBV11-1, the J gene TRBJ2-3; D is perhaps TRBD2 (6 bases). The CDR3 runs 14 residues. Per germline, CDR1 SGHAT and CDR2 FQDESV (reference sequence). The V and J ends lost 4 bases and 2 bases respectively, with 10 bases between them. CDR3 residues: CASSYLAVTDTQYF. In DNA form, the CDR3 reads TGTGCCAGCAGCTATTTAGCGGTCACAGATACGCAGTATTTT.

The chain joins TRBV5-6 to TRBJ2-1; D is perhaps TRBD2 (5 bases). Germline loops: CDR1 SGHDT, CDR2 YYEEEE. The CDR3 totals 11 residues. V was pared by 2 bases and J by 9 bases, with 6 bases between. CDR3 sequence: CASSFRGEQFF. The CDR3 region has the DNA TGTGCCAGCAGCTTCCGGGGTGAGCAGTTCTTC.

V and J are TRBV11-1 and TRBJ2-2; TRBD1 might be the D (6 bases). The length of the CDR3 is 13 residues. V was pared by 5 bases and J by 7 bases, with 11 bases between. The germline gives CDR1 SGHAT, CDR2 FQDESV (reference sequence). This CDR3 reads CASSTEGGGELFF. The CDR3 DNA is TGTGCCAGCAGCACAGAAGGGGGCGGGGAGCTGTTTTTT.

This clone was found once. The genes are TRBV19 and TRBJ2-5, with D possibly matching TRBD1 (5 bases). CDR3 size: 13 residues. Trimming cost V 1 base and J 4 bases, with 7 bases left between them. Looked up from germline, CDR1 is LNHDA and CDR2 is SQIVND (reference sequence). In DNA form, the CDR3 reads TGTGCCAGTAGTATAGTAACAGGAGAGACCCAGTACTTC. Translation gives CASSIVTGETQYF.

The rearrangement joins TRBV30 to TRBJ2-1; a weak D match, TRBD2 (7 bases). The germline CDR1 and CDR2 sequences are GTSNPN and SVGIG (reference sequence). Trimming removed 3 bases at V and 9 bases at J, with 15 bases between. The CDR3 has 13 residues. Written as DNA, the CDR3 is TGTGCCTGGAGCGGGGGGCCCGTTATTGAGCAGTTCTTC. Its translation: CAWSGGPVIEQFF. Using reference TRBV30 and TRBJ2-1 for the parts outside the CDR3, the full variable domain is SQTIHQWPATLVQPVGSPLSLECTVEGTSNPNLYWYRQAAGRGLQLLFYSVGIGQISSEVPQNLSASRPQDRQFILSSKKLLLSDSGFYLCAWSGGPVIEQFFGPGTRLTVL.

This CDR3 is CASSLSQGATSYEQYF. CDR3 in DNA: TGTGCCAGCAGCTTATCACAGGGGGCGACCTCCTACGAGCAGTACTTC. V is TRBV7-9 and J is TRBJ2-7, with 9 positions matching TRBD1. Germline-derived CDR1 and CDR2 are SEHNR and FQNEAQ (reference sequence). The V gene end was trimmed by 2 bases and the J gene end by 0 bases; junction bases not matched to a gene: 5. This CDR3 is 16 amino acids long.